Below are 7 T cell receptor beta chains sequenced from a single sample in a study of blood T cell repertoires in COVID-19. Only in-frame clones appear in the TCRdb table, and some are missing; sequencing was by immunoSEQ multiplex PCR. The table includes roughly 100,000 clones, around 80% detected once. Specimen: peripheral blood. The origin of the receptors is a woman aged 55-75 years with acute or convalescent COVID-19.

This clone was found a few times. The J gene is TRBJ2-4, the V gene TRBV27; 10 positions agree with TRBD2. This CDR3 contains 17 residues. Germline CDR1 reads MNHEY; CDR2 reads SMNVEV (reference sequence). With 2 bases clipped from V and 9 bases from J, the junction kept 13 bases outside the gene matches. Here the CDR3 reads CASSLRGGASGRGIQYF. DNA for the CDR3: TGTGCCAGCAGTTTAAGAGGGGGGGCTAGCGGGAGAGGCATTCAGTACTTC.

The chain has TRBV15 and TRBJ2-1, with TRBD2 identical over 10 bases. The germline CDR1 and CDR2 sequences are LNHNV and YYDKDF (reference sequence). This CDR3 spans 15 amino acids. V shed 3 bases and J 5 bases; nucleotides not matched to a gene: 4. The CDR3 loop is CATSSDGTSDNEQFF. CDR3 DNA sequence: TGTGCCACCAGCAGCGATGGGACTAGCGACAATGAGCAGTTCTTC.

This rearrangement joins TRBV5-1 to TRBJ2-7; the D is unclear. This CDR3 spans 14 amino acids. Germline loops: CDR1 SGHRS, CDR2 YFSETQ. With 0 bases removed from V and 0 bases from J, the gap between germline ends came to 7 bases. The CDR3 DNA reads as TGCGCCAGCAGCTTGGACTCGCTCTCCTACGAGCAGTACTTC. Residues: CASSLDSLSYEQYF.

This chain's CDR3 is CASSPRVNTEAFF. The DNA of the CDR3 is TGTGCCAGCTCACCAAGAGTGAACACTGAAGCTTTCTTT. The rearrangement joins TRBV18 to TRBJ1-1; the D is unclear. With 2 bases removed from V and 0 bases from J, the gap between germline ends came to 4 bases. The CDR3 totals 13 residues. Germline CDR1 is KGHSH and CDR2 is LQKENI.

V gene TRBV10-1 combines with J gene TRBJ1-5; 7 nucleotides align to TRBD1. CDR3 size: 13 residues. Germline V CDR1 and CDR2: WNHNN, SYGVQD (reference sequence). V shed 7 bases, J shed 2 bases, and the junction held 2 bases outside the gene matches. DNA for the CDR3: TGCGCCAGCAAACAGGGGTGCAATCAGCCCCAGCATTTT. Encoded protein: CASKQGCNQPQHF.

The rearrangement uses TRBV6-5 and TRBJ2-3, with D perhaps TRBD2 (5 bases). Germline V gene data show CDR1 as MNHEY and CDR2 as SVGAGI. The V and J ends lost 4 bases and 2 bases respectively, with 16 bases between them. The CDR3 has 16 amino acids. The CDR3 coding sequence is TGTGCCAGCAGTTCCATCGGGGTAGGCCTCACAGATACGCAGTATTTT. This sequence encodes CASSSIGVGLTDTQYF.

Here the CDR3 DNA reads TGTGCCAGCAGAGCGGGGGGCGAATACGAGCAGTACTTC. Protein product: CASRAGGEYEQYF. This chain joins TRBV6-5 and TRBJ2-7; 9 bases map to TRBD2. Looked up from germline, CDR1 is MNHEY and CDR2 is SVGAGI. V trimming: 6 bases; J trimming: 4 bases; junction bases outside the gene matches: 4. The CDR3 consists of 13 residues.